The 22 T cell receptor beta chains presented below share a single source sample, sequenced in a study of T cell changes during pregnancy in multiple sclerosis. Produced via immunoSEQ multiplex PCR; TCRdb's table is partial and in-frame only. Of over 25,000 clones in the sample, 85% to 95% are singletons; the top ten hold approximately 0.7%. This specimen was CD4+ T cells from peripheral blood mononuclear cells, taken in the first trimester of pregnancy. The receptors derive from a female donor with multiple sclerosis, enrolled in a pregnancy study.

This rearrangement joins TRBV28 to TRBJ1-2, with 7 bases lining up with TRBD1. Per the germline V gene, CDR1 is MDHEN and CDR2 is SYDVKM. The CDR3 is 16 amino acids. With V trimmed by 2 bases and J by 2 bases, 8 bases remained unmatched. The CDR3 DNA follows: TGTGCCAGCAGTTTACCCGGGACAGAAACAAACTATGGCTACACCTTC. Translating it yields CASSLPGTETNYGYTF.

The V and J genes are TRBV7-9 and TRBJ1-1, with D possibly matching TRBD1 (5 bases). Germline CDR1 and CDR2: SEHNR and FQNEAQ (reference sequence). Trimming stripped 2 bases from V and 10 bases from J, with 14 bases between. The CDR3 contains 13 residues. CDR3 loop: CASSLFQGETAFF. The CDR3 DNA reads TGTGCCAGCAGCTTATTCCAGGGCGAGACAGCTTTCTTT.

CDR3 in amino acids: CASSLTGLRNTEAFF. CDR3 in DNA: TGCGCCAGCAGCTTGACAGGGCTGCGGAACACTGAAGCTTTCTTT. The chain uses TRBV5-1 and TRBJ1-1; a possible D gene is TRBD1 (6 bases). CDR1 is SGHRS, CDR2 YFSETQ, per germline. With 1 base removed from V and 1 base from J, the gap between germline ends came to 11 bases. CDR3 length: 15 residues. Drawing the rest from reference TRBV5-1 and TRBJ1-1, the complete variable domain is KAGVTQTPRYLIKTRGQQVTLSCSPISGHRSVSWYQQTPGQGLQFLFEYFSETQRNKGNFPGRFSGRQFSNSRSEMNVSTLELGDSALYLCASSLTGLRNTEAFFGQGTRLTVV.

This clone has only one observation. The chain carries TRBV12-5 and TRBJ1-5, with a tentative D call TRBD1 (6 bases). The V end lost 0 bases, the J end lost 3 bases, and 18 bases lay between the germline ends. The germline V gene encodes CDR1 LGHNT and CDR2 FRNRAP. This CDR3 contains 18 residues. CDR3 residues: CASGLVPDGQGPNQPQHF. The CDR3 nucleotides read TGTGCTAGTGGTTTGGTTCCGGACGGGCAGGGGCCCAATCAGCCCCAGCATTTT.

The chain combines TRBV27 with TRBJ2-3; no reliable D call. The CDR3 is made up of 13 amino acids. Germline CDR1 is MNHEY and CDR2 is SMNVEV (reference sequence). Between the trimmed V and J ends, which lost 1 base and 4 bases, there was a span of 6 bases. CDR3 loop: CASSLYTADTQYF. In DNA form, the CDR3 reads TGTGCCAGCAGTTTATACACCGCAGATACGCAGTATTTT.

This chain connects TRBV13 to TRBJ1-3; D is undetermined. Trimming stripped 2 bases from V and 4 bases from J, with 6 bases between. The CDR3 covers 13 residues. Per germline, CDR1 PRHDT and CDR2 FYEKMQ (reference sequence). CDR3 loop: CASSLRRGNTIYF. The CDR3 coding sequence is TGTGCCAGCAGCTTAAGGCGGGGAAACACCATATATTTT. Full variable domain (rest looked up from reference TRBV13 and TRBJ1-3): AAGVIQSPRHLIKEKRETATLKCYPIPRHDTVYWYQQGPGQDPQFLISFYEKMQSDKGSIPDRFSAQQFSDYHSELNMSSLELGDSALYFCASSLRRGNTIYFGEGSWLTVV.

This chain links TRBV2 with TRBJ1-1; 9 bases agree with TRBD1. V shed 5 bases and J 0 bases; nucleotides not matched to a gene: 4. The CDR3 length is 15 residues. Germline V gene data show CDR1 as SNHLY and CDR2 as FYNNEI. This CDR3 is CASSRDRVMNTEAFF. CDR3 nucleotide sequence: TGTGCCAGCAGTAGGGACAGGGTGATGAACACTGAAGCTTTCTTT.

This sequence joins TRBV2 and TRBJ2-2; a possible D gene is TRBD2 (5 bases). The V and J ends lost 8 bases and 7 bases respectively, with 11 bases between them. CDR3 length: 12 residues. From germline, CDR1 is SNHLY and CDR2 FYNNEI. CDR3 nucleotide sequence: TGTGCCAGCGGACGGGGAATCGGGGAGCTGTTTTTT. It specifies CASGRGIGELFF.

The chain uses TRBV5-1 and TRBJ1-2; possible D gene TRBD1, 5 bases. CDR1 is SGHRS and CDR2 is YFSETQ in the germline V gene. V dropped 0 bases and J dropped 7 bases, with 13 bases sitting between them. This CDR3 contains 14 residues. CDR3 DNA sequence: TGCGCCAGCAGCTTGGTGGCCCAGGGAGGTGGCTACACCTTC. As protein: CASSLVAQGGGYTF.

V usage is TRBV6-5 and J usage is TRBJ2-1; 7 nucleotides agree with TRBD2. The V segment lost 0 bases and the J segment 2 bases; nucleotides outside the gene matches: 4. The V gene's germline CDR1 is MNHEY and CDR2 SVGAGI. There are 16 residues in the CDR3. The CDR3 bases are TGTGCCAGCAGTTACTCACGCAGCGGGGCCTACAATGAGCAGTTCTTC. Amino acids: CASSYSRSGAYNEQFF.

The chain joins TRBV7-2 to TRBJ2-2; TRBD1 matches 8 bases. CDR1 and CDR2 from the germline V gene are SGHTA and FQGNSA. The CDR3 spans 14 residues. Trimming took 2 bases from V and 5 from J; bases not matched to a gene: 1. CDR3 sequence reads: CASSLQGATGELFF. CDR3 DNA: TGTGCCAGCAGCTTACAGGGGGCGACCGGGGAGCTGTTTTTT.

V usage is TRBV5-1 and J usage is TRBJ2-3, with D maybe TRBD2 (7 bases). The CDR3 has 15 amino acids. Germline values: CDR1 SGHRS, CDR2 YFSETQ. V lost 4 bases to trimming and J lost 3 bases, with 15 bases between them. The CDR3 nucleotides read TGCGCCAGCAGCCCTCTACAGGGAGGGACAGATACGCAGTATTTT. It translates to CASSPLQGGTDTQYF.

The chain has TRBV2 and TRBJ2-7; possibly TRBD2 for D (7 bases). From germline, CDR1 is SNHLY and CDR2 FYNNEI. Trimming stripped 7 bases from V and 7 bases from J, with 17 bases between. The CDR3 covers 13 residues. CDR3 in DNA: TGTGCCAGCAAGCTTCGAGGGGGGGATGAGCAGTACTTC. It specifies CASKLRGGDEQYF.

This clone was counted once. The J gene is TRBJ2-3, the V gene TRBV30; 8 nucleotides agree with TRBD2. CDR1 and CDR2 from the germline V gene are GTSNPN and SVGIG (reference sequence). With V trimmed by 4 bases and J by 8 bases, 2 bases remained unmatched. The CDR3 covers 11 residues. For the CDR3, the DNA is TGTGCCTGGACCGGGAGGGCTACGCAGTATTTT. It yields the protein CAWTGRATQYF.

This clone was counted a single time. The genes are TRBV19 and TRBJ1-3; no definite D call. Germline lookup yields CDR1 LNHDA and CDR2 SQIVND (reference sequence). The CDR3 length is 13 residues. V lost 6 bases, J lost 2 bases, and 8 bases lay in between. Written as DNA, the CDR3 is TGTGCCAGTAGCCCGGCGGCTGGAAACACCATATATTTT. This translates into CASSPAAGNTIYF.

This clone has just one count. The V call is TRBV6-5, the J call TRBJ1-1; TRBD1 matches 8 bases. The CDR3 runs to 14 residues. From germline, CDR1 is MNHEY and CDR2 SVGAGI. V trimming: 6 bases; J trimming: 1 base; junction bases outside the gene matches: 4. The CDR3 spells CASRTGAGNTEAFF. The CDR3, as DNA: TGTGCCAGCAGGACAGGGGCGGGGAACACTGAAGCTTTCTTT.

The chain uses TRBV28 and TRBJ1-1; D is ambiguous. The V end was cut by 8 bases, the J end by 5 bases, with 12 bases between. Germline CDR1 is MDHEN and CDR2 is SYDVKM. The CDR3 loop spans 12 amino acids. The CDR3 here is CASSRQRTEAFF. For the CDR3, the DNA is TGTGCCAGCTCTCGCCAGAGGACTGAAGCTTTCTTT.

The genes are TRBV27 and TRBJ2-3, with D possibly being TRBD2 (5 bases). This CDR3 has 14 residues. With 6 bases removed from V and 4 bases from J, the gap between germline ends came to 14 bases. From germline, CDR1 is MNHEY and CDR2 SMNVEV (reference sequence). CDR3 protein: CASRLIASSDTQYF. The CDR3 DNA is TGTGCCAGCAGATTGATCGCTAGCTCAGATACGCAGTATTTT.

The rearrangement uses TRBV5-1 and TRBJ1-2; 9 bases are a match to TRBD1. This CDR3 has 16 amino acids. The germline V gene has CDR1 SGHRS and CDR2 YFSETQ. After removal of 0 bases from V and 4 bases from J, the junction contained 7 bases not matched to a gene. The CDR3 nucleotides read TGCGCCAGCAGCTTGGCCACCGGGACAGGGACCTATGGCTACACCTTC. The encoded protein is CASSLATGTGTYGYTF.

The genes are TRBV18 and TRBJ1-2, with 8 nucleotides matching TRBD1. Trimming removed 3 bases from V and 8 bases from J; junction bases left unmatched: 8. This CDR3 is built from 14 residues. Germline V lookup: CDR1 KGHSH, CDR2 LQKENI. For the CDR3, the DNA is TGTGCCAGCTCACCCCCCTGGACAGGGTTCGGCTACACCTTC. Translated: CASSPPWTGFGYTF. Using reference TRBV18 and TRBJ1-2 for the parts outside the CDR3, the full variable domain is NAGVMQNPRHLVRRRGQEARLRCSPMKGHSHVYWYRQLPEEGLKFMVYLQKENIIDESGMPKERFSAEFPKEGPSILRIQQVVRGDSAAYFCASSPPWTGFGYTFGSGTRLTVV.

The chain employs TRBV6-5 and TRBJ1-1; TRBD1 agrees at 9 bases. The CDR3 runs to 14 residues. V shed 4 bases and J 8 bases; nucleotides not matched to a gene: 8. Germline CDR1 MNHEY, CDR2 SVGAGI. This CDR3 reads CASSSTGGGREAFF. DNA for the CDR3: TGTGCCAGCAGTTCCACAGGGGGCGGAAGGGAAGCTTTCTTT.

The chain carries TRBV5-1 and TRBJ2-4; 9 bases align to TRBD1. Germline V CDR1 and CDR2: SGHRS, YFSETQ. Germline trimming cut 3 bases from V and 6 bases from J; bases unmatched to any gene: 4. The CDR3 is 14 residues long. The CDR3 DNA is TGCGCCAGCAGCTGGGGGGGACAGGGAAACATTCAGTACTTC. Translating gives CASSWGGQGNIQYF.